This T cell receptor (beta chain) was found in a study of siplizumab effects on memory and regulatory T cells. Assay used: immunoSEQ multiplex PCR; TCRdb lists only in-frame clones, some missing. The data hold around 100,000 clones, with roughly 92% observed a single time. The J segment lost 2 bases and the V segment lost 6 bases, leaving 6 bases of the junction unmatched. The CDR3 contains 14 residues. Germline CDR1 reads SNHLY; CDR2 reads FYNNEI. The sample was Tregs sorted from blood. This clonotype was obtained from a human donor in good health. This chain connects TRBV2 to TRBJ1-2, with 7 bases identical to TRBD1. CDR3 residues: CASRGDSLNYGYTF. For the CDR3, the DNA is TGTGCCAGCAGGGGGGACAGTCTAAACTATGGCTACACCTTC.